These 30 T cell receptor beta chains were all obtained from the same sample, sequenced in a study of CXCR3-negative and CXCR3-positive naive CD8 T cells. General observations from the study: CXCR3-negative naive cells had less hydrophobic TRB CDR3s than did CXCR3-positive naive cells.

These receptors' targets are unknown. 5' RACE that incorporated UMI labels was used to prepare the TRB cDNA libraries. From the 5' RACE reads, TCRdb lists one entry per CDR3 protein and no DNA. The clone table shows about 150,000 distinct CDR3 sequences, with the ten largest holding 0.45% to 0.55%. Sequencing was carried out using naive CXCR3+ CD8+ T cells from blood. This sample's subset: CD45RO-CCR7+CD27+CD95- naive CD8+ T cells expressing CXCR3 (TNR3+). The receptors originated from a human donor in good health. Some clones in this sample may be carry-over from other donors' samples.

The chain combines TRBV27 with TRBJ2-5. This CDR3 contains 11 residues. From germline, CDR1 is MNHEY and CDR2 SMNVEV (reference sequence). The CDR3 loop reads CASSPKETQYF.

The gene calls are TRBV12-3 or TRBV12-4 and TRBJ2-3; TCRdb selects TRBD1, and the lack of DNA leaves this call unchecked. The CDR3 is made up of 16 amino acids. CDR3 loop: CASTTSDRGRPDTQYF.

The V gene is TRBV21-1, the J gene TRBJ2-2; TCRdb's assignment of TRBD1 cannot be checked, as there is no DNA. TRBV21-1 is assigned pseudogene status. The CDR3 spans 16 residues. The chain's CDR3 is CASSGRGQRNTGELFF.

The chain is built from TRBV29-1 and TRBJ1-3; TCRdb's D call, TRBD1, is unchecked because there is no DNA. Germline CDR1 and CDR2: SQVTM and ANQGSEA. CDR3 length: 15 residues. The CDR3 region is CSVLGGMKFGNTIYF.

CDR3 residues: CSGNIAASTDTQYF. This chain links TRBV29-1 with TRBJ2-3; TCRdb designates TRBD2, a call that cannot be tested without DNA. From germline, CDR1 is SQVTM and CDR2 ANQGSEA. The CDR3 runs to 14 residues.

The gene calls are TRBV28 and TRBJ2-1; the D gene TCRdb calls, TRBD2, cannot be checked with no DNA. The CDR3 spans 15 residues. The germline CDR1 and CDR2 sequences are MDHEN and SYDVKM. The CDR3 reads CASSFGSGINNEQFF.

The chain has TRBV29-1 and TRBJ2-7; TCRdb reports TRBD1, a call that lacks DNA to check it against. The CDR3 consists of 17 residues. Germline CDR1 and CDR2: SQVTM and ANQGSEA. CDR3 protein: CSVEAPLGTAESYEQYF.

The J gene is TRBJ2-1, the V gene TRBV9; TCRdb names TRBD2, which stays unverified in the absence of DNA. Germline CDR1 is SGDLS and CDR2 is YYNGEE. CDR3 length: 16 residues. CDR3 residues: CASSTQSGSEYNEQFF.

V is TRBV7-9 and J is TRBJ2-5; TCRdb names TRBD1, which stays unverified in the absence of DNA. From germline, CDR1 is SEHNR and CDR2 FQNEAQ (reference sequence). This CDR3 comprises 15 residues. The CDR3 loop reads CASSSSGAPQETQYF.

CDR3 amino acids: CSVGLVTNQRGYTF. V is TRBV29-1 and J is TRBJ1-2. This CDR3 region has 14 residues. Germline V gives CDR1 SQVTM, CDR2 ANQGSEA. The full variable domain, completed using reference TRBV29-1 and TRBJ1-2, is SAVISQKPSRDICQRGTSLTIQCQVDSQVTMMFWYRQQPGQSLTLIATANQGSEATYESGFVIDKFPISRPNLTFSTLTVSNMSPEDSSIYLCSVGLVTNQRGYTFGSGTRLTVV.

The chain employs TRBV25-1 and TRBJ2-5; there is no DNA to check the TCRdb D call of TRBD1. The CDR3 spans 12 residues. Germline V lookup: CDR1 MGHDK, CDR2 SYGVNS. The CDR3 loop is CASSKGGYMQYF.

V usage is TRBV12-3 or TRBV12-4 and J usage is TRBJ2-5; TCRdb's D call of TRBD2 is untestable without DNA. The length of the CDR3 is 17 residues. CDR3 region: CASSPGTSGTSKETQYF.

This chain connects TRBV27 to TRBJ2-7; the D call from TCRdb, TRBD2, cannot be confirmed without DNA. Germline CDR1 and CDR2: MNHEY and SMNVEV (reference sequence). There are 16 residues in the CDR3. The CDR3 region is CGSSPGGRAAPYEQYF.

The J gene is TRBJ2-7, the V gene TRBV6-6; TCRdb picks TRBD2, but there is no DNA to check that call. The germline CDR1 and CDR2 sequences are MNHNY and SVGAGI (reference sequence). The CDR3 has 15 amino acids. The CDR3 reads CASSYSETSGYEQYF.

The chain links TRBV7-9 to TRBJ1-3. Germline CDR1 SEHNR, CDR2 FQNEAQ (reference sequence). CDR3 length: 17 residues. The CDR3 is CASSLMGPELSGNTIYF. Based on the CDR3 plus reference TRBV7-9 and TRBJ1-3, the full variable domain is DTGVSQNPRHKITKRGQNVTFRCDPISEHNRLYWYRQTLGQGPEFLTYFQNEAQLEKSRLLSDRFSAERPKGSFSTLEIQRTEQGDSAMYLCASSLMGPELSGNTIYFGEGSWLTVV.

V and J are TRBV7-2 and TRBJ2-7. This CDR3 is built from 14 residues. Germline V gene sequence: CDR1 SGHTA, CDR2 FQGNSA. The CDR3 loop reads CASSSMDGAYEQYF.

The chain carries TRBV4-3 and TRBJ2-6. In germline, CDR1 is LGHNA, CDR2 YSLEER. CDR3 size: 16 residues. CDR3 loop: CASSQDVASGANVLTF.

The chain joins TRBV5-5 to TRBJ2-5; TCRdb's D call, TRBD2, is unchecked because there is no DNA. There are 16 residues in the CDR3. Per germline, CDR1 SGHKS and CDR2 YYEKEE (reference sequence). The CDR3 protein is CASSLVAGRAQETQYF.

The chain combines TRBV10-3 with TRBJ2-1; TCRdb's D call, TRBD1, is unchecked because there is no DNA. The CDR3 consists of 16 residues. CDR1 and CDR2 from the germline V gene are ENHRY and SYGVKD. This CDR3 reads CAIRDIQGGSDNEQFF.

This chain connects TRBV7-6 to TRBJ2-1. The CDR3 runs to 12 residues. The V gene's germline CDR1 is SGHVS and CDR2 FNYEAQ. The CDR3 reads CASSLAESEQFF.

The chain couples TRBV21-1 to TRBJ1-5; the D call of TRBD1 rests on TCRdb alone, since no DNA is present to check it. TRBV21-1 is listed as a pseudogene. This CDR3 contains 18 residues. CDR3 protein: CASSKTPGALKGNQPQHF.

The chain carries TRBV12-3 or TRBV12-4 and TRBJ1-2; TCRdb proposes TRBD1, but this gene call is untestable without DNA. This CDR3 contains 16 residues. CDR3 in amino acids: CASSLAAIAGDYGYTF.

The chain joins TRBV28 to TRBJ2-1. The germline gives CDR1 MDHEN, CDR2 SYDVKM. The CDR3 loop spans 14 amino acids. The CDR3 sequence is CASSLSLGISRGFF. The full variable domain, in which reference TRBV28 and TRBJ2-1 provide the parts outside the CDR3, is DVKVTQSSRYLVKRTGEKVFLECVQDMDHENMFWYRQDPGLGLRLIYFSYDVKMKEKGDIPEGYSVSREKKERFSLILESASTNQTSMYLCASSLSLGISRGFFGPGTRLTVL.

V gene TRBV7-9 combines with J gene TRBJ2-7; with no DNA, the TCRdb D assignment of TRBD1 cannot be verified. Per germline, CDR1 SEHNR and CDR2 FQNEAQ (reference sequence). This CDR3 region has 15 residues. The CDR3 loop reads CASSLEPGVGYEQYF.

The rearrangement uses TRBV29-1 and TRBJ2-3; TCRdb gives TRBD2 as the D gene, but with no DNA this cannot be confirmed. The length of the CDR3 is 14 residues. Germline V CDR1 and CDR2: SQVTM, ANQGSEA. CDR3 loop: CSVEPSGGANTQYF.

This CDR3 is CASSPAWEQYF. This chain connects TRBV28 to TRBJ2-7. CDR3 length: 11 amino acids. CDR1 and CDR2 from the germline V gene are MDHEN and SYDVKM.

The rearrangement links TRBV12-3 or TRBV12-4 to TRBJ1-3; TCRdb proposes TRBD1, but this gene call is untestable without DNA. The CDR3 runs 14 residues. The CDR3 is CASSGDSSGNTIYF.

The V and J genes are TRBV5-1 and TRBJ2-7; without DNA, the TCRdb call of TRBD1 cannot be checked. The CDR3 is 14 amino acids. Germline V gene data show CDR1 as SGHRS and CDR2 as YFSETQ. CDR3 sequence reads: CASSFSGVSYEQYF.

This chain links TRBV15 with TRBJ2-7; the D gene TCRdb calls, TRBD1, cannot be checked with no DNA. This CDR3 comprises 13 residues. Germline assignment: CDR1 LNHNV and CDR2 YYDKDF (reference sequence). The CDR3 sequence: CATSSPYRPGQYF.

This sequence joins TRBV4-1 and TRBJ2-1. This CDR3 comprises 14 residues. CDR1 is MGHRA, CDR2 YSYEKL, per germline. This CDR3 reads CASSQGGKYNEQFF.